The next 6 T cell receptor beta chains were all read from a single sample in a study of T cells after yellow fever vaccination. Using its own MiXCR run on the 5' RACE reads, TCRdb lists one record per CDR3 protein. Of roughly 240,000 distinct CDR3 sequences in the sample, less than 7.5% are singletons; the top ten hold 1% to 1.2%. Source: CD4+ T cells sorted from PBMCs, taken on the day of the yellow fever booster vaccination. The receptors come from a man younger than 40 who received the YFV17D yellow fever vaccine.

This chain connects TRBV9 to TRBJ2-1, with D hard to call. With 0 bases removed from V and 0 bases from J, the gap between germline ends came to 16 bases. This CDR3 spans 18 amino acids. Germline V gene sequence: CDR1 SGDLS, CDR2 YYNGEE. In DNA form, the CDR3 reads TGTGCCAGCAGCGTAGATCGCTCGACCCCCAGCTCCTACAATGAGCAGTTCTTC. Its translation is CASSVDRSTPSSYNEQFF. The full variable domain, in which reference TRBV9 and TRBJ2-1 provide the parts outside the CDR3, is DSGVTQTPKHLITATGQRVTLRCSPRSGDLSVYWYQQSLDQGLQFLIQYYNGEERAKGNILERFSAQQFPDLHSELNLSSLELGDSALYFCASSVDRSTPSSYNEQFFGPGTRLTVL.

This clonotype was observed a handful of times. This sequence joins TRBV27 and TRBJ2-1, with TRBD2 matching over 11 bases. Unmatched junction bases numbered 9, after V lost 5 bases and J lost 6 bases. Germline V lookup: CDR1 MNHEY, CDR2 SMNVEV (reference sequence). There are 16 residues in the CDR3. The CDR3 sequence is CASSVSGGVRANEQFF. CDR3 DNA: TGTGCCAGCAGTGTTAGCGGGGGGGTCCGGGCCAATGAGCAGTTCTTC.

This clonotype was counted at least ten times. The chain employs TRBV27 and TRBJ2-7; 7 nucleotides line up with TRBD1. CDR1 and CDR2 from the germline V gene are MNHEY and SMNVEV (reference sequence). J gave up 2 bases and V 6 bases, and 13 bases lay outside the gene matches. The CDR3 has 16 amino acids. The CDR3 reads CASSQEGTALTYEQYF. CDR3 DNA: TGTGCCAGCAGCCAAGAGGGGACAGCACTTACCTACGAGCAGTACTTC.

There are many counts of this clonotype. The genes are TRBV7-2 and TRBJ2-7; the D gene is possibly TRBD1 (6 bases). The germline CDR1 and CDR2 sequences are SGHTA and FQGNSA. The CDR3 runs 12 residues. The V end was cut by 5 bases, the J end by 5 bases, with 10 bases between. CDR3 in amino acids: CASSKDSHEQYF. The CDR3 DNA sequence: TGTGCCAGCAGCAAGGACAGCCACGAGCAGTACTTC.

The table lists this clonotype with many counts. The genes are TRBV11-2 and TRBJ2-1; D uncertain. Trimming removed 0 bases from V and 7 bases from J, with 10 bases in between. In germline, CDR1 is SGHAT, CDR2 FQNNGV. This CDR3 has 14 amino acids. The CDR3 protein is CASSLDSTINEQFF. The DNA for the CDR3 is TGTGCCAGCAGCTTAGACAGCACTATTAATGAGCAGTTCTTC.

At least ten counts were recorded for this clonotype. The chain carries TRBV5-6 and TRBJ1-1; 7 nucleotides match TRBD1. Germline CDR1 reads SGHDT; CDR2 reads YYEEEE. The trim removed 4 bases at V and 8 bases at J, leaving 11 bases unmatched. The CDR3 sequence is 14 residues long. CDR3 DNA sequence: TGTGCCAGCAGCCGACAGGGATTGCCCTCCGAAGCTTTCTTT. Amino acid sequence: CASSRQGLPSEAFF.